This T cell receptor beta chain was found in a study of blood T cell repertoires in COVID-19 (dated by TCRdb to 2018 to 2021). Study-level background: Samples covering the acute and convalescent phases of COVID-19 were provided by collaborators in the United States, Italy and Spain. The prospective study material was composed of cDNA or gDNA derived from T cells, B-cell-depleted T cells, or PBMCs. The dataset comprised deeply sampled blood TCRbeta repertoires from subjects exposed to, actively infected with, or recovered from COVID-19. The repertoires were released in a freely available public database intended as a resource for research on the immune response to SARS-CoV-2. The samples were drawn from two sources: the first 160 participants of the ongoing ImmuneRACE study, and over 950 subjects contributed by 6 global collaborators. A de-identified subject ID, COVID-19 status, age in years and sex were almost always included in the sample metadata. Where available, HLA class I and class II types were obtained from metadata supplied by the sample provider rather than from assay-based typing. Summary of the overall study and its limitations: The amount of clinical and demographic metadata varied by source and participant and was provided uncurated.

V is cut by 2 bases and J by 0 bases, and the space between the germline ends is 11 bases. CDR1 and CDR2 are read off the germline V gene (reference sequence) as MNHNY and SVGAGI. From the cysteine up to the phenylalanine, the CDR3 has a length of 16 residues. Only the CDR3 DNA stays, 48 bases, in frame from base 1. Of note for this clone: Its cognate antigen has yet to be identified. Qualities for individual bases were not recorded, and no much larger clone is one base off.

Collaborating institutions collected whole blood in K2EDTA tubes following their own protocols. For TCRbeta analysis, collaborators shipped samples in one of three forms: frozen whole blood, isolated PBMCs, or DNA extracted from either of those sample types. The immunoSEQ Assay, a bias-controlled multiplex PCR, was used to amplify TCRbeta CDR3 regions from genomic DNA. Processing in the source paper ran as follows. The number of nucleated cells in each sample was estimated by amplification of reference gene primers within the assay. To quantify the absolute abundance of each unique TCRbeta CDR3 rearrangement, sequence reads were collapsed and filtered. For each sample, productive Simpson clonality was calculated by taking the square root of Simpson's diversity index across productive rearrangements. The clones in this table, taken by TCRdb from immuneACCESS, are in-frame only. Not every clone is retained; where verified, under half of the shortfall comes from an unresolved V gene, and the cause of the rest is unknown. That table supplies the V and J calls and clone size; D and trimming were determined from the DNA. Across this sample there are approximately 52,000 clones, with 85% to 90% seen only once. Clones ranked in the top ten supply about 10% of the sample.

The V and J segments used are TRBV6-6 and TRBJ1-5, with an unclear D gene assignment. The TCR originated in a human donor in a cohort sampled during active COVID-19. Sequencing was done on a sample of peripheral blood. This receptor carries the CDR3 CASSYEGPYSNQPQHF. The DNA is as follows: TGTGCCAGCAGTTACGAGGGTCCTTATAGCAATCAGCCCCAGCATTTT.